Following are 9 T cell receptor beta chains from one sample sequenced in a study of identical twins. One entry per CDR3 protein, called by TCRdb with MiXCR from the 5' RACE reads. The table shows roughly 150,000 distinct CDR3 sequences, with 3% to 4.5% occurring only once. The sequenced sample consisted of memory T cells sorted from blood. The receptors shown here come from a man aged 18-30 years in good health.

This clonotype has ten or more counts. The rearrangement joins TRBV5-1 to TRBJ1-1; no reliable D call. The CDR3 extends over 13 amino acids. In germline, CDR1 is SGHRS, CDR2 YFSETQ. V was pared by 4 bases and J by 4 bases, with 11 bases between. In DNA form, the CDR3 reads TGCGCCAGCAGCATTAGGGAAGGCACTGAAGCTTTCTTT. This gives the protein CASSIREGTEAFF.

This clonotype occurred a few times. The chain is built from TRBV25-1 and TRBJ2-4; weak D call: TRBD1 (5 bases). The germline V gene encodes CDR1 MGHDK and CDR2 SYGVNS. The length of the CDR3 is 16 residues. V was trimmed by 1 base and J by 7 bases, leaving 17 bases between them. CDR3 sequence: CASSESRQTLGNIQYF. The CDR3 DNA reads as TGTGCCAGCAGTGAATCCAGACAGACCCTCGGGAACATTCAGTACTTC.

This clonotype was observed at least ten times. V gene TRBV9 combines with J gene TRBJ1-1; 9 bases map to TRBD1. This CDR3 spans 14 amino acids. Unmatched junction bases numbered 3, after V lost 3 bases and J lost 3 bases. Germline V gene lookup returns CDR1 SGDLS and CDR2 YYNGEE. The CDR3 reads CASSADRGDTEAFF. CDR3 coding DNA: TGTGCCAGCAGCGCCGACAGGGGGGACACTGAAGCTTTCTTT.

This clonotype has just a few counts. The chain has TRBV2 and TRBJ1-4; 7 nucleotides align to TRBD1. The CDR3 totals 14 residues. After removal of 6 bases from V and 2 bases from J, the junction contained 3 bases not matched to a gene. Germline CDR1 is SNHLY and CDR2 is FYNNEI. The chain's CDR3 is CASRLQGTNEKLFF. DNA of the CDR3: TGTGCCAGCAGGCTACAGGGGACTAATGAAAAACTGTTTTTT.

In its sample, this clonotype was seen many times. V usage is TRBV2 and J usage is TRBJ1-1; maybe TRBD1 (5 bases). The germline V gene has CDR1 SNHLY and CDR2 FYNNEI. The CDR3 totals 13 residues. Trimming took off 6 bases at V and 11 bases at J, with 19 bases between the two ends. The CDR3 bases are TGTGCCAGCAGAGGAGACAGTGGGCTGGTCGCTTTCTTT. It specifies CASRGDSGLVAFF.

This clonotype came up many times. The chain's CDR3 is CASSQRTGPGELFF. CDR3 nucleotides: TGTGCCAGCAGCCAACGGACAGGGCCCGGGGAGCTGTTTTTT. The chain uses TRBV4-2 and TRBJ2-2; the match to TRBD1 covers 8 bases. The CDR3 consists of 14 residues. The V and J ends lost 2 bases and 6 bases, in that order; junction bases with no gene match: 2. In germline, CDR1 is LGHNA, CDR2 YNFKEQ.

There are many counts of this clonotype. This sequence joins TRBV5-1 and TRBJ2-1, with 9 bases matching TRBD2. CDR1 and CDR2 from the germline V gene are SGHRS and YFSETQ. The CDR3 is 16 amino acids. V shed 1 base, J shed 7 bases, and the junction held 9 bases outside the gene matches. CDR3 in amino acids: CASSLSGTSRSNEQFF. CDR3 DNA sequence: TGCGCCAGCAGCTTGTCCGGGACTAGCAGAAGTAATGAGCAGTTCTTC. The whole variable domain, filled in from reference TRBV5-1 and TRBJ2-1, reads KAGVTQTPRYLIKTRGQQVTLSCSPISGHRSVSWYQQTPGQGLQFLFEYFSETQRNKGNFPGRFSGRQFSNSRSEMNVSTLELGDSALYLCASSLSGTSRSNEQFFGPGTRLTVL.

The CDR3 DNA is TGTGCCAGCTCACCTCAGGGGAAGCCGAACACCGGGGAGCTGTTTTTT. This gives the protein CASSPQGKPNTGELFF. The chain uses TRBV18 and TRBJ2-2; D is perhaps TRBD1 (6 bases). V was pared by 3 bases and J by 0 bases, with 11 bases between. CDR1 is KGHSH, CDR2 LQKENI, per germline. The CDR3 covers 16 residues.

This clonotype was seen many times. V usage is TRBV3-1 and J usage is TRBJ2-2; no clear D. This CDR3 region has 13 residues. Trimming took off 3 bases at V and 6 bases at J, with 8 bases between the two ends. In germline, CDR1 is LGHDT, CDR2 YNNKEL (reference sequence). The CDR3 region has the DNA TGTGCCAGCAGCCATTCTGTATCCGGGGAGCTGTTTTTT. Translated: CASSHSVSGELFF.